Each of the 29 T cell receptor beta chains below was sequenced from the same sample in a study of cytomegalovirus exposure and HLA in healthy donors. Here immunoSEQ multiplex PCR was the method, and the copy in TCRdb shows in-frame clones only, minus some. The table lists about 140,000 clones, approximately 84% of them singletons, with more than 1.4% in the top ten. Sequencing input: PBMCs. All receptors derive from a woman aged 30 to 39 in good health and CMV-seronegative.

The chain uses TRBV5-1 and TRBJ2-1; possible D gene TRBD1, 6 bases. The germline V gene encodes CDR1 SGHRS and CDR2 YFSETQ. V was trimmed by 1 base and J by 0 bases, leaving 8 bases between them. This CDR3 is built from 15 residues. This chain's CDR3 is CASSLTGNSYNEQFF. The CDR3 coding sequence is TGCGCCAGCAGCTTGACAGGGAACTCCTACAATGAGCAGTTCTTC.

V and J are TRBV6-1 and TRBJ1-1, with D possibly being TRBD1 (5 bases). CDR3 length: 13 amino acids. Germline CDR1 reads MNHNS; CDR2 reads SASEGT. V was shortened by 5 bases and J by 6 bases, with 13 bases between the two germline ends. The CDR3 region has the DNA TGTGCCAGCAGTTGGCAGGGCACTGCTGAAGCTTTCTTT. Protein: CASSWQGTAEAFF.

The DNA for the CDR3 is TGTGCCAGCACCAGCCCGGGAGGGTCGAACACCGGGGAGCTGTTTTTT. Translation: CASTSPGGSNTGELFF. This chain connects TRBV2 to TRBJ2-2; TRBD2 matches at 8 bases. CDR1 and CDR2 from the germline V gene are SNHLY and FYNNEI. J gave up 0 bases and V 7 bases, and 7 bases lay outside the gene matches. The CDR3 is made up of 16 amino acids.

The chain couples TRBV6-5 to TRBJ1-1, with TRBD1 as a possible D gene (5 bases). The ends were cut back, 7 bases at V and 0 bases at J, with 6 bases in the middle. The CDR3 runs 12 residues. The germline gives CDR1 MNHEY, CDR2 SVGAGI. CDR3 bases: TGTGCCAGCAAGGGGATGAACACTGAAGCTTTCTTT. This encodes CASKGMNTEAFF.

The chain carries TRBV15 and TRBJ2-1, with 8 bases aligning to TRBD2. The CDR3 is 18 amino acids. V lost 0 bases and J lost 6; bases outside the gene matches: 13. Germline assignment: CDR1 LNHNV and CDR2 YYDKDF (reference sequence). CDR3 in amino acids: CATSRDFSPAGALNEQFF. The CDR3 coding sequence is TGTGCCACCAGCAGAGATTTTTCTCCAGCGGGGGCCCTCAATGAGCAGTTCTTC.

The chain recombines TRBV15 with TRBJ2-7, with 7 positions matching TRBD1. The CDR3 totals 16 residues. The J segment lost 5 bases and the V segment lost 1 base, leaving 11 bases of the junction unmatched. From germline, CDR1 is LNHNV and CDR2 YYDKDF (reference sequence). CDR3 coding DNA: TGTGCCACCAGCAGAGGGGACAGCCAAAAAAGAGACGAGCAGTACTTC. Its protein is CATSRGDSQKRDEQYF.

This chain uses TRBV19 with TRBJ2-3, with 12 bases lining up with TRBD2. The CDR3 has 15 amino acids. V lost 5 bases and J lost 8; bases outside the gene matches: 8. CDR1 and CDR2 from the germline V gene are LNHDA and SQIVND (reference sequence). The CDR3 loop is CASSGLAGLYGTQYF. Here the CDR3 DNA reads TGTGCCAGTAGTGGACTAGCGGGACTCTATGGTACGCAGTATTTT.

Only one count was recorded for this clone. V is TRBV29-1 and J is TRBJ2-5, with 9 positions matching TRBD2. The CDR3 consists of 16 residues. Trimming cost V 7 bases and J 2 bases; bases outside gene matches: 14. The germline V gene has CDR1 SQVTM and CDR2 ANQGSEA. The CDR3 bases are TGCAGCGCCGTACCACTGGCGGGGGGGCCACAAGAGACCCAGTACTTC. It yields the protein CSAVPLAGGPQETQYF.

V is TRBV5-1 and J is TRBJ1-1; weak D call: TRBD1 (5 bases). Germline CDR1 reads SGHRS; CDR2 reads YFSETQ. There are 15 residues in the CDR3. V was clipped by 4 bases and J by 4 bases, with 17 bases between them. CDR3 DNA sequence: TGCGCCAGCAGCCCCTGGTCGGGGGGAGGCACTGAAGCTTTCTTT. Protein product: CASSPWSGGGTEAFF.

This chain connects TRBV29-1 to TRBJ1-1, with TRBD1 as a possible D gene (5 bases). Trimming left V 6 bases short and J 4 bases short, with 15 bases between. Germline values: CDR1 SQVTM, CDR2 ANQGSEA. The CDR3 extends over 13 amino acids. The CDR3 loop is CSVLQDLRTEAFF. The CDR3 DNA reads TGCAGCGTATTACAGGACCTTCGCACTGAAGCTTTCTTT.

The chain has TRBV7-9 and TRBJ1-1; no firm D call. Germline V gene lookup returns CDR1 SEHNR and CDR2 FQNEAQ (reference sequence). V was pared by 8 bases and J by 10 bases, with 17 bases between. The CDR3 consists of 12 residues. CDR3: CASGTLGGPAFF. DNA of the CDR3: TGTGCCAGCGGCACCTTGGGTGGGCCAGCTTTCTTT. The full variable domain, its missing parts supplied by reference TRBV7-9 and TRBJ1-1, is DTGVSQNPRHKITKRGQNVTFRCDPISEHNRLYWYRQTLGQGPEFLTYFQNEAQLEKSRLLSDRFSAERPKGSFSTLEIQRTEQGDSAMYLCASGTLGGPAFFGQGTRLTVV.

The chain combines TRBV6-1 with TRBJ1-2; D not certain. CDR1 is MNHNS, CDR2 SASEGT, per germline. The CDR3 is 14 residues long. Trimming removed 1 base from V and 2 bases from J, with 8 bases in between. The chain's CDR3 is CASSEGNFNYGYTF. The CDR3 DNA reads as TGTGCCAGCAGTGAAGGAAACTTCAACTATGGCTACACCTTC.

The genes are TRBV10-1 and TRBJ2-5; the match to TRBD2 covers 8 bases. J was trimmed by 4 bases and V by 6 bases; bases with no gene match: 10. This CDR3 comprises 15 residues. Germline CDR1 is WNHNN and CDR2 is SYGVQD (reference sequence). CDR3 residues: CASSPGGSVAETQYF. The CDR3 DNA is TGCGCCAGCAGCCCGGGAGGGAGCGTGGCAGAGACCCAGTACTTC.

The rearrangement joins TRBV28 to TRBJ2-4; no definite D call. The CDR3 covers 16 residues. Germline assignment: CDR1 MDHEN and CDR2 SYDVKM. Deletions cut 5 bases from V and 1 base from J, with 15 bases between. This CDR3 is CASSQPDQLAKNIQYF. CDR3 DNA: TGTGCCAGCAGTCAACCCGATCAACTGGCCAAAAACATTCAGTACTTC.

The rearrangement joins TRBV7-9 to TRBJ1-2; 7 bases line up with TRBD1. The CDR3 consists of 14 residues. J lost 9 bases, V lost 1 base, and 8 bases had no gene match. CDR1 and CDR2 from the germline V gene are SEHNR and FQNEAQ (reference sequence). CDR3 residues: CASSLGGTVDRYTF. CDR3 nucleotides: TGTGCCAGCAGCTTAGGGGGGACAGTGGATCGCTACACCTTC.

The chain is built from TRBV12-5 and TRBJ2-2; 8 nucleotides agree with TRBD1. The length of the CDR3 is 13 residues. Germline V CDR1 and CDR2: LGHNT, FRNRAP. V shed 8 bases, J shed 7 bases, and the junction held 6 bases outside the gene matches. The CDR3 bases are TGTGCTAGTCAGGACAGGGTCGGCGGGGAGCTGTTTTTT. This translates into CASQDRVGGELFF.

As regards this clone: The same CDR3 arises from other DNA sequences in this sample as well. This rearrangement joins TRBV5-1 to TRBJ1-4; no clear D. The germline CDR1 and CDR2 sequences are SGHRS and YFSETQ. Trimming cost V 0 bases and J 3 bases, with 6 bases left between them. The CDR3 spans 14 residues. DNA of the CDR3: TGCGCCAGCAGCTTGGCGGGGTCTAATGAAAAACTGTTTTTT. Encoded protein: CASSLAGSNEKLFF. The entire variable domain, with the rest obtained from reference TRBV5-1 and TRBJ1-4, is as follows: KAGVTQTPRYLIKTRGQQVTLSCSPISGHRSVSWYQQTPGQGLQFLFEYFSETQRNKGNFPGRFSGRQFSNSRSEMNVSTLELGDSALYLCASSLAGSNEKLFFGSGTQLSVL.

The chain links TRBV4-2 to TRBJ2-7, with TRBD2 matching 8 bases. CDR3 size: 15 residues. CDR1 is LGHNA and CDR2 is YNFKEQ in the germline V gene. V trimming: 0 bases; J trimming: 4 bases; junction bases outside the gene matches: 5. CDR3 amino acids: CASSQDRGGGYEQYF. In DNA form, the CDR3 reads TGTGCCAGCAGCCAAGATCGGGGGGGAGGATACGAGCAGTACTTC.

The rearrangement joins TRBV6-6 to TRBJ1-5; 9 bases line up with TRBD1. After removal of 6 bases from V and 3 bases from J, the junction contained 9 bases not matched to a gene. The CDR3 is 16 residues long. Per the germline V gene, CDR1 is MNHNY and CDR2 is SVGAGI (reference sequence). CDR3 DNA: TGTGCCAGCAGCCGACAGGGGGAAAGACACAATCAGCCCCAGCATTTT. This encodes CASSRQGERHNQPQHF.

This clone was seen more than once but under ten times. The chain uses TRBV18 and TRBJ1-6; D is possibly TRBD1 (5 bases). V lost 2 bases, J lost 8 bases, and 7 bases lay in between. The CDR3 length is 13 residues. CDR1 is KGHSH, CDR2 LQKENI, per germline. The CDR3 spells CASSPSRDSPLHF. The DNA of the CDR3 is TGTGCCAGCTCACCAAGCAGGGATTCACCCCTCCACTTT.

Here the CDR3 reads CASSLVMGTGVYEQYF. The CDR3 DNA sequence: TGTGCCAGTAGTCTTGTGATGGGGACTGGGGTCTACGAGCAGTACTTC. This rearrangement joins TRBV19 to TRBJ2-7, with a tentative D call TRBD2 (6 bases). The CDR3 consists of 16 residues. The germline V and J ends were trimmed by 5 bases and 3 bases, with 20 bases remaining between them. Germline V gives CDR1 LNHDA, CDR2 SQIVND (reference sequence).

The V call is TRBV5-1, the J call TRBJ1-1; 7 bases align to TRBD1. Germline CDR1 is SGHRS and CDR2 is YFSETQ. V was clipped by 1 base and J by 3 bases; unmatched bases: 6. CDR3 length: 15 residues. CDR3 DNA sequence: TGCGCCAGCAGCTTGATGCAGGGGGAGGACACTGAAGCTTTCTTT. Protein: CASSLMQGEDTEAFF.

The chain employs TRBV29-1 and TRBJ2-5; TRBD2 matches at 12 bases. The J segment lost 4 bases and the V segment lost 6 bases, leaving 9 bases of the junction unmatched. Germline V CDR1 and CDR2: SQVTM, ANQGSEA. The CDR3 has 15 residues. This chain's CDR3 is CSVLAGGLGGETQYF. CDR3 coding DNA: TGCAGCGTGCTAGCGGGGGGGCTGGGAGGAGAGACCCAGTACTTC.

V and J are TRBV18 and TRBJ1-1; D call uncertain. This CDR3 has 14 amino acids. Germline CDR1 KGHSH, CDR2 LQKENI. V shed 2 bases and J shed 4 bases, with 11 bases lying between them. CDR3 region: CASSPLGASTEAFF. CDR3 coding DNA: TGTGCCAGCTCACCATTGGGCGCGAGCACTGAAGCTTTCTTT.

This chain links TRBV7-2 with TRBJ1-4; unclear D gene. The CDR3 length is 13 residues. Germline V gives CDR1 SGHTA, CDR2 FQGNSA. V dropped 1 base and J dropped 7 bases, with 7 bases sitting between them. The CDR3 DNA sequence: TGTGCCAGCAGCTTAGGTGCGGGTGAAAAACTGTTTTTT. Residues: CASSLGAGEKLFF.

J is TRBJ2-7 and V is TRBV7-8, with D possibly being TRBD1 (6 bases). V lost 5 bases and J 4 bases, leaving 18 bases between the germline ends. The CDR3 extends over 15 amino acids. Germline V gene data show CDR1 as SGHVS and CDR2 as FQNEAQ. The CDR3 sequence: CASSLDPGQSYEQYF. CDR3 DNA: TGTGCCAGCAGCCTTGACCCGGGACAATCGTACGAGCAGTACTTC.

The CDR3 DNA reads TGTGCCAGCAGCTTAGATCCGACAGGGGTGTATGGCTACACCTTC. This translates into CASSLDPTGVYGYTF. The J gene is TRBJ1-2, the V gene TRBV11-2; TRBD1 agrees at 8 bases. V was pared by 0 bases and J by 5 bases, with 5 bases of the junction left unmatched. This CDR3 contains 15 residues. From germline, CDR1 is SGHAT and CDR2 FQNNGV.

The chain joins TRBV5-1 to TRBJ1-6; D may be TRBD1 (5 bases). The ends were cut back, 3 bases at V and 7 bases at J, with 11 bases in the middle. The CDR3 length is 14 residues. CDR1 is SGHRS and CDR2 is YFSETQ in the germline V gene. CDR3 amino acids: CASSSEGLNSPLHF. Here the CDR3 DNA reads TGCGCCAGCAGCTCGGAGGGACTCAATTCACCCCTCCACTTT.

The gene calls are TRBV5-4 and TRBJ2-3; 7 bases fit TRBD1. J gave up 1 base and V 3 bases, and 5 bases lay outside the gene matches. Germline V gene lookup returns CDR1 SGHNT and CDR2 YYREEE (reference sequence). The CDR3 totals 15 residues. The CDR3 bases are TGTGCCAGCAGCTCCGGGACAGTTCGCACAGATACGCAGTATTTT. It encodes CASSSGTVRTDTQYF.